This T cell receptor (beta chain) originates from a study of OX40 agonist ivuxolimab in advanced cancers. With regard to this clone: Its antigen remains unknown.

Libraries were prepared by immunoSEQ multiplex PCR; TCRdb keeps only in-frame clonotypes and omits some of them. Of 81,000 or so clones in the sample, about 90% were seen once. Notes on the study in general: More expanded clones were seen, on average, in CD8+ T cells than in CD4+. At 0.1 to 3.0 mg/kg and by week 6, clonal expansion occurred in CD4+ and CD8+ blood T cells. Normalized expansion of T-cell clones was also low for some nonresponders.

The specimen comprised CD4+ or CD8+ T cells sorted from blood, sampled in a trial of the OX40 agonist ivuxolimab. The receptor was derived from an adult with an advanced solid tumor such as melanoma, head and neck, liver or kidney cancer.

The CDR3 sequence is CSVLDQPQHF. CDR3 nucleotide sequence: TGCAGTGTCTTGGATCAGCCCCAGCATTTT. V gene TRBV20-1 combines with J gene TRBJ1-5, with D hard to call. The V gene lost 7 bases and the J gene lost 5 bases, with 6 bases spanning the gap. The germline gives CDR1 DFQATT, CDR2 SNEGSKA (reference sequence). The CDR3 is 10 residues long.